This T cell receptor (beta chain) came from a study of T cells in women clearing cervical HPV infection. Study in general: Blood came at first lesion visit for cases, post-clearance for controls.

From germline, CDR1 is SEHNR and CDR2 FQNEAQ (reference sequence). J lost 9 bases, V lost 3 bases, and 4 bases had no gene match. The CDR3 is 15 residues long. In the case of this clone: The CDR3 goes on 3 residues after the read ends, and that part is filled in from the germline J gene.

The table came from immunoSEQ multiplex PCR; TCRdb's copy has only in-frame clones and leaves some out. This listing includes 36,000 or so clones. The J gene is TRBJ2-1, the V gene TRBV7-9, with 14 bases fitting TRBD2. The TCR sequence derives from a woman between 18 and 70 years old with a cervical HPV16 infection that either progressed to CIN3+ or cleared (not recorded which). The sequenced material came from blood buffy coat. The DNA read from the CDR3 is TGTGCCAGCAGCTTGACTAGCGGGGGGGCGATTGAG. The encoded protein is CASSLTSGGAIE. The CDR3 as a whole reads CASSLTSGGAIEQFF.